The clone carrying this TCR beta chain was counted ten times or more. Its antigen is unidentified. The sample belongs to a study of human T cells and chemical hapten exposure. Study summary: Per-sample TCR yield variability stemmed mainly from small pooled library volume differences. Study outcomes and limitations: Once DPC sensitization occurred, TCRs above 1 in 1000 frequency showed no change.

From whole blood left unfractionated, total RNA was extracted. Germline V gene sequence: CDR1 SGHAT, CDR2 FQNNGV. The CDR3 consists of 15 residues. V was pared by 5 bases and J by 6 bases, with 7 bases of the junction left unmatched. Individual cDNA molecules in this library carried unique molecular identifiers. Under the authors' procedure: With a range of about 20,000 to 700,000, the median per sample was roughly 97,000 TCRs. TCRdb reprocessed the 5' RACE reads via MiXCR and lists one record per CDR3 protein. The V and J calls, along with clone size, are taken from TCRdb and not from the paper's own processing. The table lists about 140,000 distinct CDR3 sequences, 3.5% to 5% of them singletons.

This receptor was taken from a female donor in good health. V gene TRBV11-2 combines with J gene TRBJ2-1, with TRBD1 matching 10 bases. CDR3 nucleotide sequence: TGTGCCAGCAGCGATGGGACAGGGGTTTTCAATGAGCAGTTCTTC. Translating it yields CASSDGTGVFNEQFF.